A selection of T cell receptor beta chains follows, all from one sample in a study of cytomegalovirus exposure and HLA in healthy donors. The repertoire was sequenced with immunoSEQ multiplex PCR; TCRdb's copy has only in-frame clones and lacks some. In the table there are 150,000 to 200,000 clones, about four fifths of which are singletons. Sequencing was done on a sample of PBMCs. Receptors were obtained from a woman aged 45 to 65 in good health and CMV-seronegative. CDR3s include the opening cysteine and the closing phenylalanine or tryptophan. The D gene is left open where the match is weak. Not all rows give a size; the values are once, few, many and, for expanded clones, a class.

j_call: TRBJ2-7
clone_size: -
cdr3_length: 14
d_call: TRBD2
v_call: TRBV7-2
cdr3_nt: TGTGCCAGCAGCCGAACTAGCGGGAGCTACGAGCAGTACTTC
cdr3_aa: CASSRTSGSYEQYF

j_call: TRBJ2-1
clone_size: once
cdr3_length: 14
d_call: -
v_call: TRBV28
cdr3_nt: TGTGCCAGCAGTTCAGGAGCGGAACACAATGAGCAGTTCTTC
cdr3_aa: CASSSGAEHNEQFF

j_call: TRBJ2-1
clone_size: -
cdr3_length: 19
d_call: TRBD2
v_call: TRBV2
cdr3_nt: TGTGCCAGCAGTGCGGGCCCCTTCCCTGGAGCGGGAGCTGGAAATGAGCAGTTCTTC
cdr3_aa: CASSAGPFPGAGAGNEQFF

j_call: TRBJ2-2
clone_size: few
cdr3_length: 15
d_call: -
v_call: TRBV27
cdr3_nt: TGTGCCAGCAGTTTATGGGGAGGAGGGCAATTGGAGCTGTTTTTT
cdr3_aa: CASSLWGGGQLELFF

j_call: TRBJ1-2
clone_size: -
cdr3_length: 15
d_call: -
v_call: TRBV19
cdr3_nt: TGTGCCAGTAGTCCAGGACTGTTGCCTAACTATGGCTACACCTTC
cdr3_aa: CASSPGLLPNYGYTF

j_call: TRBJ2-5
clone_size: few
cdr3_length: 16
d_call: TRBD1
v_call: TRBV7-9
cdr3_nt: TGTGCCAGCAGCCCTGACAGGGATGCGTACCAAGAGACCCAGTACTTC
cdr3_aa: CASSPDRDAYQETQYF

j_call: TRBJ1-1
clone_size: -
cdr3_length: 12
d_call: -
v_call: TRBV28
cdr3_nt: TGTGCCAGCCAGACAGTCCTTGCCGAAGCTTTCTTT
cdr3_aa: CASQTVLAEAFF

j_call: TRBJ1-5
clone_size: -
cdr3_length: 14
d_call: -
v_call: TRBV6-5
cdr3_nt: TGTGCCAGCAGGGGGGGTGGGGGCAATCAGCCCCAGCATTTT
cdr3_aa: CASRGGGGNQPQHF

j_call: TRBJ1-1
clone_size: -
cdr3_length: 14
d_call: -
v_call: TRBV10-1
cdr3_nt: TGCGCCAGCCCCGAAGGGGGGGAACCCTTTGAAGCTTTCTTT
cdr3_aa: CASPEGGEPFEAFF

j_call: TRBJ1-2
clone_size: -
cdr3_length: 14
d_call: TRBD1
v_call: TRBV5-1
cdr3_nt: TGCGCCAGCAGCTTGGGCCAGGGGGCGCCTGGCTACACCTTC
cdr3_aa: CASSLGQGAPGYTF

j_call: TRBJ2-3
clone_size: -
cdr3_length: 16
d_call: TRBD2
v_call: TRBV30
cdr3_nt: TGTGCCTGGAGTGTGATCGTTAGCGGGGGGAGAGATACGCAGTATTTT
cdr3_aa: CAWSVIVSGGRDTQYF

j_call: TRBJ1-1
clone_size: -
cdr3_length: 13
d_call: -
v_call: TRBV15
cdr3_nt: TGTGCCACCAGCAGAAGACGCGGGTCTGAAGCTTTCTTT
cdr3_aa: CATSRRRGSEAFF

j_call: TRBJ1-2
clone_size: -
cdr3_length: 14
d_call: TRBD1
v_call: TRBV10-2
cdr3_nt: TGCGCCAGCAGTCCCGGGACAGGGTCGGGCGGCTACACCTTC
cdr3_aa: CASSPGTGSGGYTF

j_call: TRBJ2-1
clone_size: -
cdr3_length: 15
d_call: -
v_call: TRBV6-1
cdr3_nt: TGTGCCAGCAGAGGGGGGGCAAGCTCCTACAATGAGCAGTTCTTC
cdr3_aa: CASRGGASSYNEQFF